A selection of T cell receptor beta chains follows, all from one sample in a study of early stage breast cancer tumors. Sequenced by immunoSEQ multiplex PCR; TCRdb stores in-frame clones only, minus some. Of roughly 10,000 clones listed, around 75% are singletons. Sample: breast tumor tissue. All receptors come from an older person with breast cancer. Both conserved end residues are part of each CDR3. D genes are given only for firm matches. Clone size is given for some rows only: seen once, a few or many times, or a class if the clone is expanded.

J	size	D	V	DNA	CDR3
TRBJ1-2	NA	NA	TRBV4-3	TGCGCCAGCAGCCAAGGGGACATAGCTCCGAGTGGCTACACCTTC	CASSQGDIAPSGYTF
TRBJ1-4	NA	TRBD1	TRBV2	TGTGCCACCCGCCGGGACAGGAATGAAAAACTGTTTTTT	CATRRDRNEKLFF
TRBJ1-2	NA	TRBD1	TRBV18	TGTGCCAGCTCACCGCAGCGACAGGGCAACTATGGCTACACCTTC	CASSPQRQGNYGYTF
TRBJ1-4	few	NA	TRBV5-1	TGCGCCAGCAGCGTCGCACAGGGCGAGGGTGAAAAACTGTTTTTT	CASSVAQGEGEKLFF
TRBJ2-2	NA	TRBD2	TRBV9	TGTGCCAGCAGCGTGAGCGGGGGCCCCCCCGGCGGGGAGCTGTTTTTT	CASSVSGGPPGGELFF
TRBJ2-3	NA	TRBD1	TRBV7-9	TGTGCCAGCAGCTTACAGGGGACAGGGGGCCTCGACCGGTATTTT	CASSLQGTGGLDRYF
TRBJ2-5	NA	TRBD2	TRBV18	TGTGCCAGCTCACGCGGGAGATCAGAGACCCAGTACTTC	CASSRGRSETQYF
TRBJ1-5	few	NA	TRBV5-4	TGTGCCAGCAGCTTTTACGGGGGCAATCAGCCCCAGCATTTT	CASSFYGGNQPQHF
TRBJ1-3	medium-sized	NA	TRBV10-3	TGTGCCATCAGTGGGGGCAGCGGGTCTCTCGGAAACACCATATATTTT	CAISGGSGSLGNTIYF
TRBJ1-4	NA	TRBD1	TRBV4-2	TGTGCCAGCAGCGTTAGCGACAGGGCTAATGAAAAACTGTTTTTT	CASSVSDRANEKLFF
TRBJ2-5	NA	TRBD1	TRBV6-1	TGTGCCAGCAGACAGGGGCGAAGAGAGACCCAGTACTTC	CASRQGRRETQYF
TRBJ2-3	NA	TRBD2	TRBV4-3	TGCGCCAGCAGCCAAGAACGAAGCGGGGGGGCTTGGACGCAGTATTTT	CASSQERSGGAWTQYF
TRBJ2-5	NA	TRBD1	TRBV14	TGTGCCAGCAGGCAAATACAGGGGGCCGGGACCCAGTACTTC	CASRQIQGAGTQYF
TRBJ2-3	NA	TRBD1	TRBV5-1	TGCGCCAGCAGCTCCTCCGGGACAGGGACCTCTAGCACAGATACGCAGTATTTT	CASSSSGTGTSSTDTQYF
TRBJ1-5	NA	NA	TRBV7-9	TGTGCCAGCAGCTTAGATTACAGGCACAATCAGCCCCAGCATTTT	CASSLDYRHNQPQHF
TRBJ2-7	NA	TRBD1	TRBV6-4	TGTGCCAGCAGTAAGCGTCGGGACAGGTATTCCTACGAGCAGTACTTC	CASSKRRDRYSYEQYF
TRBJ2-7	NA	NA	TRBV10-1	TGCGCCAGCAGTGTTGGATCAGGGGCACCCTACGAGCAGTACTTC	CASSVGSGAPYEQYF
TRBJ1-2	once	NA	TRBV28	TGTGCCAGCAGAAAAGGCGGGGGAAACTATGGCTACACCTTC	CASRKGGGNYGYTF
TRBJ1-5	once	TRBD1	TRBV5-6	TGTGCCAGCAGCTTGGGGACAGGGGGGCCTCAGCCCCAGCATTTT	CASSLGTGGPQPQHF
TRBJ2-7	NA	NA	TRBV6-5	TGTGCCAGCCAATACGGACTCTCCTACGAGCAGTACTTC	CASQYGLSYEQYF
TRBJ1-2	NA	NA	TRBV19	TGTGCCAGTAGTATAAACAGGGATTACTATGGCTACACCTTC	CASSINRDYYGYTF
TRBJ2-5	NA	TRBD2	TRBV10-3	TGTGCCATTAGCGGGGGGTTACCAGAGACCCAGTACTTC	CAISGGLPETQYF
TRBJ2-5	NA	TRBD2	TRBV18	TGTGCCAGCTCCCTAGCGGGGGGCCCTTTCCAAGAGACCCAGTACTTC	CASSLAGGPFQETQYF
TRBJ2-5	NA	TRBD1	TRBV28	TGTGCCAGCAGCCGGGACAGGGAGACTATAGAGACCCAGTACTTC	CASSRDRETIETQYF
TRBJ2-7	NA	NA	TRBV7-9	TGTGCCAGCAGCTCACAATACGAGCAGTACTTC	CASSSQYEQYF
TRBJ1-2	NA	NA	TRBV30	TGTGCCTGGATGCCAGGGCCCAACTATGGCTACACCTTC	CAWMPGPNYGYTF
TRBJ1-5	NA	TRBD1	TRBV7-2	TGTGCCAGCAGCCAGTGGACAGGGCACAATCAGCCCCAGCATTTT	CASSQWTGHNQPQHF
TRBJ2-7	NA	TRBD1	TRBV6-6	TGTGCCAGCACAGGACAGGGGGCGGCGTACGAGCAGTACTTC	CASTGQGAAYEQYF
TRBJ1-1	NA	NA	TRBV7-3	TGTGCCAGCAGCTTCGGGAACACTGAAGCTTTCTTT	CASSFGNTEAFF
TRBJ2-2	NA	NA	TRBV5-1	TGCGCCAGCAGCCTGGGTGGGAGTAGAGAGCTGTTTTTT	CASSLGGSRELFF
TRBJ2-3	NA	NA	TRBV19	TGTGCCAGTAGTATGGATCAGGGAAGCACAGATACGCAGTATTTT	CASSMDQGSTDTQYF
TRBJ2-7	NA	NA	TRBV9	TGTGCCAGCAGCGTAGGGGGGGTATCCTACGAGCAGTACTTC	CASSVGGVSYEQYF
TRBJ1-5	NA	TRBD1	TRBV19	TGTGCCAGTAGTATTACCAGGGGGGCCAATAGCAATCAGCCCCAGCATTTT	CASSITRGANSNQPQHF
TRBJ2-5	NA	NA	TRBV4-1	TGCGCCAGCAGCCAAGATCCCAAACAGCAAGAACAAGAGACCCAGTACTTC	CASSQDPKQQEQETQYF
TRBJ2-7	NA	TRBD2	TRBV11-1	TGTGCCAGCAGCCGCGAGGGCGGGGGCTACGAGCAGTACTTC	CASSREGGGYEQYF
TRBJ1-5	NA	TRBD1	TRBV2	TGTGCCAGCAGTCAGGGGGGACAGGGCCATCAGCCCCAGCATTTT	CASSQGGQGHQPQHF
TRBJ1-4	once	NA	TRBV7-2	TGTGCCAGCAGCCCAGATGGGGGCGCGGGTGAAAAACTGTTTTTT	CASSPDGGAGEKLFF
TRBJ2-7	once	NA	TRBV10-2	TGCGCCAGCAGTGAGTCTCTGACAGGTGGGGGACTATACGAGCAGTACTTC	CASSESLTGGGLYEQYF
TRBJ2-5	NA	NA	TRBV18	TGTGCCAGCTCACCACCGTTAGCCCGGCGGGAGACCCAGTACTTC	CASSPPLARRETQYF
TRBJ1-3	NA	NA	TRBV6-1	TGTGCCAGCAGTCCTCGACAGGAGCCAAACACCATATATTTT	CASSPRQEPNTIYF
TRBJ2-2	NA	NA	TRBV18	TGTGCCAGCTCACCATATGCGAGAAACACCGGGGAGCTGTTTTTT	CASSPYARNTGELFF
TRBJ1-6	NA	TRBD1	TRBV30	TGTGCCTGGAGTGGGACAGGGAATTCACCCCTCCACTTT	CAWSGTGNSPLHF
TRBJ1-2	few	NA	TRBV5-1	TGCGCCAGCAGCTTGTTCCAGAACTATGGCTACACCTTC	CASSLFQNYGYTF
TRBJ2-7	NA	NA	TRBV15	TGTGCCACCAGCAGAGAGCACATTACCTACGAGCAGTACTTC	CATSREHITYEQYF
TRBJ1-5	few	NA	TRBV27	TGTGCCAGCAGCCCTTCCCAATCATCAGTTCGGCCCCAGCATTTT	CASSPSQSSVRPQHF
TRBJ1-6	NA	NA	TRBV5-1	TGCGCCAGCAGCCCGGGTTTTTCGGGGAGCTCCTATAATTCACCCCTCCACTTT	CASSPGFSGSSYNSPLHF
TRBJ1-2	few	NA	TRBV2	TGTGCCAGCAGCCCCAGGGGTTCGGGCTATGGCTACACCTTC	CASSPRGSGYGYTF